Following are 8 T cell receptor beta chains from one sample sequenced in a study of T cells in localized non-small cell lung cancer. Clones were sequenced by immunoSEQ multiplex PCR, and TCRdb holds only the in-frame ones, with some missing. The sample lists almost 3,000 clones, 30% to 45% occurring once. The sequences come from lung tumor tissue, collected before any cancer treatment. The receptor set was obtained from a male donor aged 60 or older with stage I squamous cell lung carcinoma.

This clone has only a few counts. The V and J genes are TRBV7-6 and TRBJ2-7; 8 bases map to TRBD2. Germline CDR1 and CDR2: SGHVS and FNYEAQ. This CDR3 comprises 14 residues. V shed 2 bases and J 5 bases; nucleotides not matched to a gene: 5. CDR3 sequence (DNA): TGTGCCAGCAGCTTAAGCGGGAGACGGGACGAGCAGTACTTC. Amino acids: CASSLSGRRDEQYF. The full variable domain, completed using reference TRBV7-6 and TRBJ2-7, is GAGVSQSPRYKVTKRGQDVALRCDPISGHVSLYWYRQALGQGPEFLTYFNYEAQQDKSGLPNDRFSAERPEGSISTLTIQRTEQRDSAMYRCASSLSGRRDEQYFGPGTRLTVT.

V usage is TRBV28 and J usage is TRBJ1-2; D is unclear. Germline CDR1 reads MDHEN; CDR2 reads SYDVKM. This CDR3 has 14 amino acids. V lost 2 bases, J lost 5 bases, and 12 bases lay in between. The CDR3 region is CASSLVTAVYGYTF. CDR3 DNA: TGTGCCAGCAGTTTAGTTACTGCAGTATATGGCTACACCTTC.

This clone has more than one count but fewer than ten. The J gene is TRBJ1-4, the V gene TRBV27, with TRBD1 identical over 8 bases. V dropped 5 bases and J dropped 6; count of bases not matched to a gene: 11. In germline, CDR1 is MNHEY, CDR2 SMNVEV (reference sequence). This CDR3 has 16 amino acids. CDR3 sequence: CASSTRTGGDYEKLFF. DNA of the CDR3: TGTGCCAGCAGTACGAGAACAGGGGGAGACTATGAAAAACTGTTTTTT.

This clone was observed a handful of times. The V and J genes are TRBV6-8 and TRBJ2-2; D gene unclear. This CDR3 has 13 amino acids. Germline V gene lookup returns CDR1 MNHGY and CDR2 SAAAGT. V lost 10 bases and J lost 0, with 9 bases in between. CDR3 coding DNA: TGTGCCACAGGCGGACCGAACACCGGGGAGCTGTTTTTT. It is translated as CATGGPNTGELFF.

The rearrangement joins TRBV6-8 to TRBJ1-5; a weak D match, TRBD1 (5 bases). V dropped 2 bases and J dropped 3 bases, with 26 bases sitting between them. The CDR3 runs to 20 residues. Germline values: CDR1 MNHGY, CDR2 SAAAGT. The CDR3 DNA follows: TGTGCCAGCAGTTACGTTTCCGGCGGGCAGGGCGGGAGGTTCAATCAGCCCCAGCATTTT. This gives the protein CASSYVSGGQGGRFNQPQHF.

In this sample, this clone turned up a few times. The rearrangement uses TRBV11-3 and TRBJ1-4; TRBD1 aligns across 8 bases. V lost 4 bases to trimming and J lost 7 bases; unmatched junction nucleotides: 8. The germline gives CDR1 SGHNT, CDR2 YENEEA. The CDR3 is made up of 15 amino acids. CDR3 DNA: TGTGCCAGCAGCTCCGACAGGGGAGTCGGTGAAAAACTGTTTTTT. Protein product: CASSSDRGVGEKLFF.

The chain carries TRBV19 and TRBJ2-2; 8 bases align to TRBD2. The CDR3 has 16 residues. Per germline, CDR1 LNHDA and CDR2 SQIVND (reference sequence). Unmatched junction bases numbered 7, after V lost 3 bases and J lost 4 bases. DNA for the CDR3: TGTGCCAGTAGTATGCGGCGGGGGGCTAGCACCGGGGAGCTGTTTTTT. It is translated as CASSMRRGASTGELFF. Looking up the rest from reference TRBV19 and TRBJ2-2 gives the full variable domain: DGGITQSPKYLFRKEGQNVTLSCEQNLNHDAMYWYRQDPGQGLRLIYYSQIVNDFQKGDIAEGYSVSREKKESFPLTVTSAQKNPTAFYLCASSMRRGASTGELFFGEGSRLTVL.

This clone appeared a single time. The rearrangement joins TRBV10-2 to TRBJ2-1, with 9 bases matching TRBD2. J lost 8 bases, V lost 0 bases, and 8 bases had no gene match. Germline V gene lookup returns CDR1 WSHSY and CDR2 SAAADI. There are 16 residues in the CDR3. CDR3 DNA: TGCGCCAGCAGTGAGTCGAAGGGACTAGCTATAGATGAGCAGTTCTTC. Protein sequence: CASSESKGLAIDEQFF.